These 15 T cell receptor beta chains came from one sample sequenced in a study of cytomegalovirus exposure and HLA in healthy donors. Both 60 Vbeta primers and 13 Jbeta primers went into the PCR. Clones were read by immunoSEQ multiplex PCR, and TCRdb kept only the in-frame ones, dropping some. The table records 130,000 or so clones, about 81% of them present only once. What was sequenced was PBMCs. The receptors originated from a middle-aged man in good health and CMV-seronegative.

The rearrangement links TRBV7-2 to TRBJ1-3, with TRBD1 identical over 7 bases. V was pared by 5 bases and J by 3 bases, with 7 bases of the junction left unmatched. CDR1 SGHTA and CDR2 FQGNSA come from the germline V gene. This CDR3 comprises 15 residues. CDR3 amino acids: CASSPRQGSGNTIYF. The CDR3 DNA follows: TGTGCCAGCAGCCCCCGACAGGGTAGTGGAAACACCATATATTTT.

The chain links TRBV4-3 to TRBJ2-2; tentative D call: TRBD2 (5 bases). V was clipped by 0 bases and J by 6 bases, with 11 bases between them. This CDR3 contains 15 residues. Germline CDR1 and CDR2: LGHNA and YSLEER. CDR3 nucleotide sequence: TGCGCCAGCAGCCAAGAAGCGAGGGATCCCGGGGAGCTGTTTTTT. This sequence encodes CASSQEARDPGELFF.

The chain recombines TRBV4-2 with TRBJ2-1, with D maybe TRBD2 (7 bases). The CDR3 is 13 amino acids. Germline CDR1 is LGHNA and CDR2 is YNFKEQ. Trimming took 4 bases from V and 7 from J, leaving 11 bases between them. The CDR3 DNA reads as TGTGCCAGCAGCCGGGGGGGCCCGAATGAGCAGTTCTTC. Protein product: CASSRGGPNEQFF.

The chain combines TRBV18 with TRBJ2-5, with D possibly matching TRBD2 (6 bases). CDR1 is KGHSH and CDR2 is LQKENI in the germline V gene. The CDR3 is 14 amino acids. The V and J ends lost 7 bases and 5 bases respectively, with 17 bases between them. CDR3 sequence: CASLKEGRAETQYF. The CDR3 coding sequence is TGTGCCAGCTTGAAGGAGGGTCGGGCCGAGACCCAGTACTTC.

Concerning this clone itself: At one end, the junction sequence differs from germline, possibly due to a read error. For the CDR3, the DNA is TGTGCCAGCAGCCTAGCTTTCGACGAGCAGTACTTC. It codes for CASSLAFDEQYF. The genes are TRBV7-6 and TRBJ2-7; tentative D call: TRBD2 (5 bases). This CDR3 has 12 amino acids. Germline V gene lookup returns CDR1 SGHVS and CDR2 FNYEAQ.

This clone was detected only once. This chain connects TRBV6-6 to TRBJ2-1, with 8 bases that match TRBD2. The germline V gene has CDR1 MNHNY and CDR2 SVGAGI (reference sequence). The CDR3 runs 14 residues. The ends lost 6 bases at V and 9 bases at J; junction bases unmatched: 10. This chain's CDR3 is CASRHSGTRGEQFF. CDR3 sequence (DNA): TGTGCCAGCAGACATTCCGGGACTAGGGGTGAGCAGTTCTTC.

The rearrangement uses TRBV4-3 and TRBJ2-3, with 10 bases that match TRBD2. The germline CDR1 and CDR2 sequences are LGHNA and YSLEER. Germline trimming cut 2 bases from V and 0 bases from J; bases unmatched to any gene: 2. The length of the CDR3 is 16 residues. In nucleotides, the CDR3 is TGCGCCAGCAGCCAACTAGCGGGAGTGAGCACAGATACGCAGTATTTT. Amino acid sequence: CASSQLAGVSTDTQYF.

This clone appeared a few times. The chain combines TRBV7-9 with TRBJ1-2; D ambiguous. V was clipped by 2 bases and J by 8 bases, with 12 bases between them. Germline assignment: CDR1 SEHNR and CDR2 FQNEAQ (reference sequence). The CDR3 length is 13 residues. The CDR3 DNA reads as TGTGCCAGCAGCTTAAGTGAGGGCGGAGGCTACACCTTC. This gives the protein CASSLSEGGGYTF.

This clone was seen a few times. The chain is built from TRBV18 and TRBJ2-1; TRBD2 agrees at 14 bases. CDR1 is KGHSH and CDR2 is LQKENI in the germline V gene. This CDR3 spans 18 amino acids. Trimming removed 2 bases from V and 4 bases from J; junction bases left unmatched: 7. The CDR3 DNA follows: TGTGCCAGCTCACCAAGACTAGCGGGGGGGAGAAAATACAATGAGCAGTTCTTC. Translation gives CASSPRLAGGRKYNEQFF.

The rearrangement links TRBV30 to TRBJ2-2, with a tentative D call TRBD1 (5 bases). Trimming pared 1 base from V and 10 bases from J, leaving 16 bases between. Germline V CDR1 and CDR2: GTSNPN, SVGIG (reference sequence). The CDR3 covers 14 residues. Here the CDR3 DNA reads TGTGCCTGGAGTGCCAAGACAGCCCCTCCGGAGCTGTTTTTT. Translation: CAWSAKTAPPELFF.

This chain uses TRBV5-1 with TRBJ1-1, with a weak D call TRBD1 (6 bases). The CDR3 is 13 amino acids. V was shortened by 4 bases and J by 7 bases, with 14 bases between the two germline ends. Germline lookup yields CDR1 SGHRS and CDR2 YFSETQ. The CDR3 DNA sequence: TGCGCCAGCAGCGCCCCCGGGACACTTGAAGCTTTCTTT. Residues: CASSAPGTLEAFF.

The chain couples TRBV7-9 to TRBJ2-5; D possibly corresponds to TRBD1 (5 bases). Trimming stripped 7 bases from V and 2 bases from J, with 11 bases between. Looked up from germline, CDR1 is SEHNR and CDR2 is FQNEAQ (reference sequence). CDR3 size: 13 residues. Here the CDR3 reads CASKAGLQETQYF. CDR3 bases: TGTGCCAGCAAGGCAGGGCTTCAAGAGACCCAGTACTTC. Full variable domain (outside the CDR3, taken from reference TRBV7-9 and TRBJ2-5): DTGVSQNPRHKITKRGQNVTFRCDPISEHNRLYWYRQTLGQGPEFLTYFQNEAQLEKSRLLSDRFSAERPKGSFSTLEIQRTEQGDSAMYLCASKAGLQETQYFGPGTRLLVL.

V gene TRBV9 combines with J gene TRBJ2-1; 12 nucleotides match TRBD2. Trimming at V came to 0 bases and at J to 3 bases, leaving 4 bases not matched to a gene. The CDR3 has 17 amino acids. The germline V gene encodes CDR1 SGDLS and CDR2 YYNGEE. The CDR3 DNA reads as TGTGCCAGCAGCGTAGCTAGCGGGGGGGCCAGCTACAATGAGCAGTTCTTC. Its protein is CASSVASGGASYNEQFF. Supplemented by reference TRBV9 and TRBJ2-1, the full variable domain reads DSGVTQTPKHLITATGQRVTLRCSPRSGDLSVYWYQQSLDQGLQFLIQYYNGEERAKGNILERFSAQQFPDLHSELNLSSLELGDSALYFCASSVASGGASYNEQFFGPGTRLTVL.

The chain recombines TRBV6-6 with TRBJ1-2; D gene ambiguous. Trimming pared 10 bases from V and 0 bases from J, leaving 9 bases between. The CDR3 is 12 residues long. The germline V gene encodes CDR1 MNHNY and CDR2 SVGAGI (reference sequence). This CDR3 reads CATLGTNYGYTF. CDR3 DNA: TGTGCCACCCTCGGGACTAACTATGGCTACACCTTC.

The V call is TRBV4-2, the J call TRBJ1-5; D is unresolved. Germline V CDR1 and CDR2: LGHNA, YNFKEQ. Trimming removed 3 bases from V and 5 bases from J, with 17 bases in between. This CDR3 spans 16 amino acids. The CDR3: CASSHPTTGRDQPQHF. CDR3 DNA sequence: TGTGCCAGCAGCCACCCTACGACGGGGAGGGATCAGCCCCAGCATTTT.